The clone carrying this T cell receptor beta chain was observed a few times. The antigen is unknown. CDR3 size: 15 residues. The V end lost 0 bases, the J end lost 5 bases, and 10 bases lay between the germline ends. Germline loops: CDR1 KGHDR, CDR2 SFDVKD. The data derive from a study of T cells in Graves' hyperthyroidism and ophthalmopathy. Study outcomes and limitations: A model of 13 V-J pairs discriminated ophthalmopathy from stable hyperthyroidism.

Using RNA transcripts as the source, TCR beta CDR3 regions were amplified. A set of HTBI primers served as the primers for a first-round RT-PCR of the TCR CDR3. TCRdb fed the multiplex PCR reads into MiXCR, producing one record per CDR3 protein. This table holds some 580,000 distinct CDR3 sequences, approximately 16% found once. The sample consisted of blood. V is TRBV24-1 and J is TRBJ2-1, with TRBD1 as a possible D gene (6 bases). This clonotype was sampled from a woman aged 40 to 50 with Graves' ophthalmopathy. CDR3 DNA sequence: TGTGCCACCAGTGATTTGCAGGGGCGACACAATGAGCAGTTCTTC. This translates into CATSDLQGRHNEQFF.